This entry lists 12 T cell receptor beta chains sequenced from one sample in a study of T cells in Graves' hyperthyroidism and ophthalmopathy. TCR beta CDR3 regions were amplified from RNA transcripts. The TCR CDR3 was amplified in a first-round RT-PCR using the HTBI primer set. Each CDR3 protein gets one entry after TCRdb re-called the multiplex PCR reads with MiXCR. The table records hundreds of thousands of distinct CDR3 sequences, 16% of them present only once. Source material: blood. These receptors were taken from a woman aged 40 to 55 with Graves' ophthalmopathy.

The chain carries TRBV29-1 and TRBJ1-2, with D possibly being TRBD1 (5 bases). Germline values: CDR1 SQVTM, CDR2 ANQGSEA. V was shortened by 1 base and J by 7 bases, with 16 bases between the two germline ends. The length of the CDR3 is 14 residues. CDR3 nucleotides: TGCAGCGTTGAAGTTGTTCAGGGAGACGGTGGCTACACCTTC. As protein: CSVEVVQGDGGYTF.

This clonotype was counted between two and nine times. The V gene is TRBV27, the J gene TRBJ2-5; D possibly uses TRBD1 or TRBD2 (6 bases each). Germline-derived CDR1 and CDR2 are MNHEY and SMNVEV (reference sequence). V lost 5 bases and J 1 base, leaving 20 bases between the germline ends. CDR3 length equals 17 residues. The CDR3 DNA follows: TGTGCCAGCAGTAACCAAGGGGGACTCGTGGGCCAAGAGACCCAGTACTTC. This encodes CASSNQGGLVGQETQYF.

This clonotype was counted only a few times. This chain's CDR3 is CATSETNTDTQYF. The CDR3, as DNA: TGTGCCACCAGTGAAACAAACACAGATACGCAGTATTTT. The chain uses TRBV24-1 and TRBJ2-3; D unclear. Germline V gene sequence: CDR1 KGHDR, CDR2 SFDVKD. Trimming pared 4 bases from V and 2 bases from J, leaving 6 bases between. The CDR3 loop spans 13 amino acids.

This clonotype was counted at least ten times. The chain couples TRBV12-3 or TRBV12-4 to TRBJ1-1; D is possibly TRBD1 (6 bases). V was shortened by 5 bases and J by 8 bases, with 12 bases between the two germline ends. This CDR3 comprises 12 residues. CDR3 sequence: CASSPDSREAFF. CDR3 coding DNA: TGTGCCAGCAGTCCGGACAGCCGGGAAGCTTTCTTT.

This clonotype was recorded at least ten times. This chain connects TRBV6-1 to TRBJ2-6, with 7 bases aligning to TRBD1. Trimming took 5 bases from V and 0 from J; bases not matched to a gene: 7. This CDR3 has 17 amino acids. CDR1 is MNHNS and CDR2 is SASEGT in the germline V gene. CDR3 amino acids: CASSRQGSYSGANVLTF. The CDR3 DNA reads TGTGCCAGCAGTAGACAGGGCAGCTACTCTGGGGCCAACGTCCTGACTTTC.

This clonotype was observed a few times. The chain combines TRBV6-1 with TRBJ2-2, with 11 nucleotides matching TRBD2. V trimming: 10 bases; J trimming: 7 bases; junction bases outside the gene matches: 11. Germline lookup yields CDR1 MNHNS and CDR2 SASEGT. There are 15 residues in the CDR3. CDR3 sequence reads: CATHRASGRIGELFF. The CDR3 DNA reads TGTGCCACGCACCGCGCTAGCGGGAGGATCGGGGAGCTGTTTTTT.

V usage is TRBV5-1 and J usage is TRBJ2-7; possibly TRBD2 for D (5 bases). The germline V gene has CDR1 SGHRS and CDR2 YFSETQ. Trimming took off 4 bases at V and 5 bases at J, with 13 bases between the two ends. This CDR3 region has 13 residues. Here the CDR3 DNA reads TGCGCCAGCAGCGCGAGAGGGCTGAACGAGCAGTACTTC. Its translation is CASSARGLNEQYF.

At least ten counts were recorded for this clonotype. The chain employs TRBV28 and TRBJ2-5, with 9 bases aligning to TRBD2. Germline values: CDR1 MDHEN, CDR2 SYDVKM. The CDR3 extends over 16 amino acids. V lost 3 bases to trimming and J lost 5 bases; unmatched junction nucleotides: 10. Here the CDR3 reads CASSLGVAGEGETQYF. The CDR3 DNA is TGTGCCAGCAGTTTGGGAGTAGCGGGAGAGGGGGAGACCCAGTACTTC.

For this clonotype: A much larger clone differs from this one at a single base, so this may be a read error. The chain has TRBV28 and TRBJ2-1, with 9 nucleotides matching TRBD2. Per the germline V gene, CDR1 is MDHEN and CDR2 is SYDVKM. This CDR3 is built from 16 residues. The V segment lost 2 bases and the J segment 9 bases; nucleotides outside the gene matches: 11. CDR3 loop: CASSLGFASGISEQFF. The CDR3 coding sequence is TGTGCCAGCAGTTTAGGGTTTGCTAGCGGGATAAGTGAGCAGTTCTTC. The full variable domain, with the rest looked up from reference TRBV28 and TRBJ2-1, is DVKVTQSSRYLVKRTGEKVFLECVQDMDHENMFWYRQDPGLGLRLIYFSYDVKMKEKGDIPEGYSVSREKKERFSLILESASTNQTSMYLCASSLGFASGISEQFFGPGTRLTVL.

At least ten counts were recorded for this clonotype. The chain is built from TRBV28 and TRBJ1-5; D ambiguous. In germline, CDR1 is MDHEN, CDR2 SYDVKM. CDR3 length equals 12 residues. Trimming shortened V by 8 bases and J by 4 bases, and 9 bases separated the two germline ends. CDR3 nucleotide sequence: TGTGCCAGCGGTCTGGTTAATCAGCCCCAGCATTTT. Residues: CASGLVNQPQHF.

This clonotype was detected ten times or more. The DNA of the CDR3 is TGTGCCAGTAGTCCCGCCGGGACAGGGGGCTACGAGCAGTACTTC. It yields the protein CASSPAGTGGYEQYF. The chain employs TRBV19 and TRBJ2-7, with 11 bases lining up with TRBD1. This CDR3 has 15 amino acids. Losses at the gene ends were 5 bases for V and 3 bases for J; bases not matched to a gene: 6. Germline V gene lookup returns CDR1 LNHDA and CDR2 SQIVND (reference sequence).

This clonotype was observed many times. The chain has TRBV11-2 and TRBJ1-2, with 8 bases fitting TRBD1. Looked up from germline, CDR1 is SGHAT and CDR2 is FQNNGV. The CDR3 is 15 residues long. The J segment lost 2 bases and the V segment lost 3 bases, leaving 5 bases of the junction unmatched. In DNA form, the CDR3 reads TGTGCCAGCAGCTTGGTCACAGGGGGAAACTATGGCTACACCTTC. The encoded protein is CASSLVTGGNYGYTF.